This is a list of T cell receptor beta chains from one sample in a study of blood T cell repertoires in COVID-19. Only in-frame clones appear in the TCRdb table, and some are missing; sequencing was by immunoSEQ multiplex PCR. The sample lists tens of thousands of clones, roughly 80% occurring once. Sequencing was carried out using peripheral blood. These receptors all stem from a man of 80 years or more with COVID-19, enrolled during active disease. Both conserved end residues are part of each CDR3. The D gene is left open where the match is weak. Clone sizes are given selectively: once, few, many, or a class where the clone is expanded.

v_gene: TRBV6-2/TRBV6-3
j_gene: TRBJ2-3
d_gene: TRBD1
abundance: .
CDR3aa: CASSAGGLITDTQYF
CDR3nt: TGTGCCAGCAGCGCAGGGGGTTTAATCACAGATACGCAGTATTTT

v_gene: TRBV28
j_gene: TRBJ2-7
d_gene: .
abundance: .
CDR3aa: CASRLANSYEQYF
CDR3nt: TGTGCCAGCAGGCTAGCGAATTCCTACGAGCAGTACTTC

v_gene: TRBV19
j_gene: TRBJ1-5
d_gene: TRBD1
abundance: .
CDR3aa: CASRYAGQNQPQHF
CDR3nt: TGTGCCAGTAGGTATGCGGGACAGAATCAGCCCCAGCATTTT

v_gene: TRBV3-1/TRBV3-2
j_gene: TRBJ2-7
d_gene: .
abundance: few
CDR3aa: CASSPDTYSYEQYF
CDR3nt: TGTGCCAGCAGCCCGGACACTTACTCCTACGAGCAGTACTTC

v_gene: TRBV5-1
j_gene: TRBJ1-1
d_gene: TRBD1
abundance: few
CDR3aa: CASKGQGAMGTEAFF
CDR3nt: TGCGCCAGCAAAGGACAGGGGGCAATGGGAACTGAAGCTTTCTTT

v_gene: TRBV7-9
j_gene: TRBJ2-5
d_gene: .
abundance: .
CDR3aa: CASSLRAGVLQETQYF
CDR3nt: TGTGCCAGCAGCTTAAGGGCAGGGGTTCTCCAAGAGACCCAGTACTTC

v_gene: TRBV3-1/TRBV3-2
j_gene: TRBJ2-1
d_gene: .
abundance: .
CDR3aa: CASSQVGGSYNEQFF
CDR3nt: TGTGCCAGCAGCCAAGTCGGGGGCTCCTACAATGAGCAGTTCTTC

v_gene: TRBV6-6
j_gene: TRBJ2-7
d_gene: TRBD2
abundance: .
CDR3aa: CASSPPGSSGGEQYF
CDR3nt: TGTGCCAGCAGTCCCCCAGGTTCTAGCGGGGGCGAGCAGTACTTC

v_gene: TRBV10-1
j_gene: TRBJ2-1
d_gene: TRBD2
abundance: .
CDR3aa: CASSESNRRGSGSNEQFF
CDR3nt: TGCGCCAGCAGTGAGTCAAACCGGCGAGGTAGCGGGAGTAATGAGCAGTTCTTC

v_gene: TRBV9
j_gene: TRBJ2-3
d_gene: .
abundance: .
CDR3aa: CASSPLGESTDTQYF
CDR3nt: TGTGCCAGCAGCCCCCTCGGGGAAAGCACAGATACGCAGTATTTT

v_gene: TRBV7-2
j_gene: TRBJ1-4
d_gene: .
abundance: .
CDR3aa: CASSLGGRTNEKLFF
CDR3nt: TGTGCCAGCAGCTTAGGAGGGAGAACTAATGAAAAACTGTTTTTT

v_gene: TRBV5-4
j_gene: TRBJ2-7
d_gene: .
abundance: .
CDR3aa: CASSLRQEVSYEQYF
CDR3nt: TGTGCCAGCAGCTTGAGACAGGAAGTTTCCTACGAGCAGTACTTC

v_gene: TRBV5-1
j_gene: TRBJ2-7
d_gene: TRBD1
abundance: .
CDR3aa: CASSRDRGNEQYF
CDR3nt: TGCGCCAGCAGCCGGGACAGGGGTAACGAGCAGTACTTC

v_gene: TRBV6-6
j_gene: TRBJ2-2
d_gene: TRBD1
abundance: .
CDR3aa: CASSWTGEHTGELFF
CDR3nt: TGTGCCAGCAGCTGGACAGGGGAACACACCGGGGAGCTGTTTTTT

v_gene: TRBV19
j_gene: TRBJ1-1
d_gene: .
abundance: few
CDR3aa: CASSILGGDTEAFF
CDR3nt: TGTGCCAGTAGTATCCTTGGGGGGGACACTGAAGCTTTCTTT

v_gene: TRBV25-1
j_gene: TRBJ1-1
d_gene: .
abundance: .
CDR3aa: CASSEWGRETEAFF
CDR3nt: TGTGCCAGCAGTGAATGGGGCAGGGAAACTGAAGCTTTCTTT

v_gene: TRBV7-9
j_gene: TRBJ1-3
d_gene: TRBD1
abundance: .
CDR3aa: CASSQSTGASSGNTIYF
CDR3nt: TGTGCCAGCAGCCAGTCAACAGGGGCGAGCTCTGGAAACACCATATATTTT

v_gene: TRBV5-1
j_gene: TRBJ2-1
d_gene: TRBD2
abundance: .
CDR3aa: CASSFLAGRNEQFF
CDR3nt: TGCGCCAGCAGCTTCCTAGCGGGGAGGAATGAGCAGTTCTTC

v_gene: TRBV9
j_gene: TRBJ1-1
d_gene: TRBD1
abundance: .
CDR3aa: CASSVEDRGPEAFF
CDR3nt: TGTGCCAGCAGCGTAGAGGACAGGGGGCCAGAAGCTTTCTTT

v_gene: TRBV12-3/TRBV12-4
j_gene: TRBJ2-7
d_gene: .
abundance: .
CDR3aa: CASKSRESYEQYF
CDR3nt: TGTGCCAGCAAATCTCGGGAGTCCTACGAGCAGTACTTC

v_gene: TRBV19
j_gene: TRBJ2-4
d_gene: .
abundance: .
CDR3aa: CASSIRKDTIAKNIQYF
CDR3nt: TGTGCCAGTAGTATAAGGAAGGACACTATAGCCAAAAACATTCAGTACTTC

v_gene: TRBV29-1
j_gene: TRBJ1-1
d_gene: .
abundance: .
CDR3aa: CSATPVNTEAFF
CDR3nt: TGCAGCGCCACACCAGTGAACACTGAAGCTTTCTTT

v_gene: TRBV18
j_gene: TRBJ2-1
d_gene: TRBD1
abundance: once
CDR3aa: CASSQDRVSSYNEQFF
CDR3nt: TGTGCCAGCTCACAAGACAGGGTGAGCTCCTACAATGAGCAGTTCTTC

v_gene: TRBV18
j_gene: TRBJ2-5
d_gene: .
abundance: .
CDR3aa: CASSPLRAGRQETQYF
CDR3nt: TGTGCCAGCTCACCACTCCGGGCGGGACGCCAAGAGACCCAGTACTTC

v_gene: TRBV19
j_gene: TRBJ1-1
d_gene: .
abundance: once
CDR3aa: CASKRDIGSNTEAFF
CDR3nt: TGTGCCAGTAAGAGGGACATCGGCTCGAACACTGAAGCTTTCTTT

v_gene: TRBV5-4
j_gene: TRBJ2-7
d_gene: .
abundance: .
CDR3aa: CASSLLLGSHEQYF
CDR3nt: TGTGCCAGCAGCTTGCTCTTGGGCAGCCACGAGCAGTACTTC

v_gene: TRBV4-3
j_gene: TRBJ2-7
d_gene: TRBD1
abundance: .
CDR3aa: CASSHATGQGGGITYEQYF
CDR3nt: TGCGCCAGCAGCCACGCCACGGGACAGGGGGGGGGAATCACCTACGAGCAGTACTTC

v_gene: TRBV7-8
j_gene: TRBJ1-2
d_gene: .
abundance: once
CDR3aa: CASSLGQTWETNYGYTF
CDR3nt: TGTGCCAGCAGCTTAGGACAGACTTGGGAAACTAACTATGGCTACACCTTC

v_gene: TRBV11-2
j_gene: TRBJ2-1
d_gene: TRBD2
abundance: .
CDR3aa: CASSLALAGTYNEQFF
CDR3nt: TGTGCCAGCAGCTTAGCACTAGCGGGCACCTACAATGAGCAGTTCTTC